This T cell receptor (beta chain) comes out of a study of blood T cell repertoires in COVID-19. Study details: Acute and convalescent COVID-19 samples came from the United States, Italy and Spain.

Methods used by the authors: Estimation of nucleated cell counts relied on the amplification of reference gene primers. The repertoire was sequenced with immunoSEQ multiplex PCR; TCRdb's copy has only in-frame clones and lacks some. The V and J calls and clone size come from that table; D and trimming were worked out from the DNA. Here the sample spans approximately 270,000 clones, about 90% being singletons. Individuals drawn from about two dozen US areas were roughly 18 to 89 years old. In assigning cohorts, the study relied on participant-reported clinical history. The CDR3 spans 15 residues. Germline V gene lookup returns CDR1 LGHNA and CDR2 YSLEER. Trimming cost V 1 base and J 4 bases, with 13 bases left between them.

J is TRBJ1-2 and V is TRBV4-3; no clear D. The sequence derives from a human donor in a cohort exposed to, infected with or recovered from COVID-19 (not recorded which). The donor label of this sample is uncertain. The sequenced sample was PBMCs or T cells enriched from blood (not recorded which). The CDR3: CASSQGRNPTYGYTF. The CDR3, as DNA: TGCGCCAGCAGCCAAGGGCGGAACCCTACCTATGGCTACACCTTC.